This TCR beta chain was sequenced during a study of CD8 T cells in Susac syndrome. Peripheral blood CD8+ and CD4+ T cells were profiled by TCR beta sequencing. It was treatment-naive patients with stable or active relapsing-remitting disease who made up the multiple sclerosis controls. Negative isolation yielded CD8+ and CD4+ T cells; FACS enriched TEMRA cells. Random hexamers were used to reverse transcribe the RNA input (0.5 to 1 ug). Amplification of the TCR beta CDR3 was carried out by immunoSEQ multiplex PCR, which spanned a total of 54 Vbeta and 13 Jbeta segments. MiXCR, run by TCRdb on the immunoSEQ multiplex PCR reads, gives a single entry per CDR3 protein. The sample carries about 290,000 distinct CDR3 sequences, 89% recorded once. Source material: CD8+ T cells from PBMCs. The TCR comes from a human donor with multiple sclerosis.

The CDR3 DNA sequence: TGTGCCAGCTCACCCTCCCCGGACAGAGAGACCCAGTACTTC. Translation: CASSPSPDRETQYF. V usage is TRBV18 and J usage is TRBJ2-5; a weak D match, TRBD1 (6 bases). The CDR3 has 14 amino acids. Germline-derived CDR1 and CDR2 are KGHSH and LQKENI. V gave up 3 bases and J gave up 4 bases, with 12 bases separating them.